This is a list of T cell receptor beta chains from one sample in a study of somatic mutations in cytotoxic T cells in rheumatoid arthritis. Repertoires were generated with immunoSEQ multiplex PCR, while TCRdb's copy carries only in-frame clones and drops some. The data show about 15,000 clones, 75% to 80% seen once. The sample was CD8+ T cells sorted from blood. The receptors were gathered from an adult with rheumatoid arthritis. CDR3s include the opening cysteine and the closing phenylalanine or tryptophan. The D gene is left open where the match is weak. Only some rows state a clone size, as once, few, many or a class for expanded clones.

clone_size: .; j_call: TRBJ1-2; d_call: .; v_call: TRBV6-6; cdr3_nt: TGTGCCAGCAGCCTTTCGGGTAAACAGGTCGGCTACACCTTC; cdr3_aa: CASSLSGKQVGYTF
clone_size: once; j_call: TRBJ2-1; d_call: .; v_call: TRBV6-1; cdr3_nt: TGTGCCAGCAGTGAAGCGAATCCCAATGAGCAGTTCTTC; cdr3_aa: CASSEANPNEQFF
clone_size: .; j_call: TRBJ2-7; d_call: .; v_call: TRBV6-5; cdr3_nt: TGTGCCAGCAGTTACGGGTCTTCCGCGTACGAGCAGTACTTC; cdr3_aa: CASSYGSSAYEQYF
clone_size: .; j_call: TRBJ2-7; d_call: TRBD1; v_call: TRBV28; cdr3_nt: TGTGCCAGCAGTTTACCGGACAGGGGGTACAACGAGCAGTACTTC; cdr3_aa: CASSLPDRGYNEQYF
clone_size: .; j_call: TRBJ2-1; d_call: .; v_call: TRBV7-6; cdr3_nt: TGTGCCAGCAGCTTAGTTGGCGGGCACAATGAGCAGTTCTTC; cdr3_aa: CASSLVGGHNEQFF
clone_size: once; j_call: TRBJ2-5; d_call: TRBD2; v_call: TRBV11-2; cdr3_nt: TGTGCCAGCAGCTTAGAGCAACCGGGAGGGGAGACCCAGTACTTC; cdr3_aa: CASSLEQPGGETQYF
clone_size: .; j_call: TRBJ1-1; d_call: .; v_call: TRBV11-3; cdr3_nt: TGTGCCAGCAGCTTAGTAGGGAGTGACAGCCCGAACACTGAAGCTTTCTTT; cdr3_aa: CASSLVGSDSPNTEAFF
clone_size: .; j_call: TRBJ2-7; d_call: TRBD1; v_call: TRBV27; cdr3_nt: TGTGCCAGCAGTTTAAATGACCCCCGCACAGGGGCCTCCTACGAGCAGTACTTC; cdr3_aa: CASSLNDPRTGASYEQYF
clone_size: .; j_call: TRBJ2-3; d_call: TRBD1; v_call: TRBV4-1; cdr3_nt: TGCGCCAGCAGCCAGGGTGGACAGGGGACGAGCACAGATACGCAGTATTTT; cdr3_aa: CASSQGGQGTSTDTQYF
clone_size: .; j_call: TRBJ2-1; d_call: .; v_call: TRBV5-4; cdr3_nt: TGTGCCAGCAGCTTGGCCGCCAGGGGAGACGAGCAGTTCTTC; cdr3_aa: CASSLAARGDEQFF
clone_size: .; j_call: TRBJ1-4; d_call: .; v_call: TRBV2; cdr3_nt: TGTGCCAGCAGTCCCCCCCATTTAATGAGTGAAAAACTGTTTTTT; cdr3_aa: CASSPPHLMSEKLFF
clone_size: .; j_call: TRBJ2-1; d_call: TRBD2; v_call: TRBV4-1; cdr3_nt: TGCGCCAGCAGCCAAGAGGGAGGGGACCTAGACTCCTACAATGAGCAGTTCTTC; cdr3_aa: CASSQEGGDLDSYNEQFF
clone_size: .; j_call: TRBJ2-7; d_call: TRBD1; v_call: TRBV30; cdr3_nt: TGTGCCTGGGGGACAGCCTACGAGCAGTACTTC; cdr3_aa: CAWGTAYEQYF
clone_size: .; j_call: TRBJ2-2; d_call: TRBD1; v_call: TRBV9; cdr3_nt: TGTGCCAGCAGCGGGCCGACAGGGGTTACCGGGGAGCTGTTTTTT; cdr3_aa: CASSGPTGVTGELFF
clone_size: .; j_call: TRBJ2-2; d_call: .; v_call: TRBV6-5; cdr3_nt: TGTGCCAGCAGTTACGCCCCCGGGGCGAACACCGGGGAGCTGTTTTTT; cdr3_aa: CASSYAPGANTGELFF
clone_size: once; j_call: TRBJ2-5; d_call: TRBD1; v_call: TRBV14; cdr3_nt: TGTGCCAGCAGCCCCGTGGGACAGGGTATGGAGACCCAGTACTTC; cdr3_aa: CASSPVGQGMETQYF
clone_size: .; j_call: TRBJ2-3; d_call: .; v_call: TRBV4-1; cdr3_nt: TGCGCCAGCAGCCAAGGAACGGGGGATCGGGCAGATACGCAGTATTTT; cdr3_aa: CASSQGTGDRADTQYF
clone_size: .; j_call: TRBJ1-1; d_call: TRBD1; v_call: TRBV27; cdr3_nt: TGTGCCAGCAGTTTGACAGGGGGGGCAGAAGCTTTCTTT; cdr3_aa: CASSLTGGAEAFF
clone_size: .; j_call: TRBJ2-7; d_call: .; v_call: TRBV4-1; cdr3_nt: TGCGCCAGCAGCCACTCTAGGAGTCTTTCCTACGAGCAGTACTTC; cdr3_aa: CASSHSRSLSYEQYF
clone_size: .; j_call: TRBJ1-5; d_call: .; v_call: TRBV25-1; cdr3_nt: TGTGCCAGCAGTGATTCTGGACTCAATCAGCCCCAGCATTTT; cdr3_aa: CASSDSGLNQPQHF
clone_size: .; j_call: TRBJ2-7; d_call: .; v_call: TRBV7-9; cdr3_nt: TGTGCCAGCAGCTTACCCGAGACCGTTAGCTCCTACGAGCAGTACTTC; cdr3_aa: CASSLPETVSSYEQYF
clone_size: .; j_call: TRBJ1-5; d_call: .; v_call: TRBV10-2; cdr3_nt: TGCGCCAGCAGTCTTGATTTTCACAATCAGCCCCAGCATTTT; cdr3_aa: CASSLDFHNQPQHF
clone_size: .; j_call: TRBJ2-7; d_call: TRBD2; v_call: TRBV7-9; cdr3_nt: TGTGCCAGCAGCTTAGTAGGTAGCGGGGTGAGGGAGCAGTACTTC; cdr3_aa: CASSLVGSGVREQYF
clone_size: .; j_call: TRBJ1-4; d_call: .; v_call: TRBV11-2; cdr3_nt: TGTGCCAGCAGCTTAGACATTGGGTTTGGTGAAAAACTGTTTTTT; cdr3_aa: CASSLDIGFGEKLFF
clone_size: .; j_call: TRBJ2-7; d_call: .; v_call: TRBV11-3; cdr3_nt: TGTGCCAGCAGCCCCGGACGGAGACCCTACGAGCAGTACTTC; cdr3_aa: CASSPGRRPYEQYF
clone_size: few; j_call: TRBJ2-2; d_call: .; v_call: TRBV7-9; cdr3_nt: TGTGCCAGCAGCTCCCTTATTTCGGAAACCGGGGAGCTGTTTTTT; cdr3_aa: CASSSLISETGELFF
clone_size: .; j_call: TRBJ2-3; d_call: .; v_call: TRBV9; cdr3_nt: TGTGCCAGCAGCGTAGCCGACACAGATACGCAGTATTTT; cdr3_aa: CASSVADTDTQYF
clone_size: .; j_call: TRBJ2-3; d_call: TRBD2; v_call: TRBV4-1; cdr3_nt: TGCGCCAGCAGCCAATTGCCTAGCGGGGGAGGAGATACGCAGTATTTT; cdr3_aa: CASSQLPSGGGDTQYF
clone_size: .; j_call: TRBJ2-5; d_call: .; v_call: TRBV21-1; cdr3_nt: TGTGCCAGGCCAGTCGGGGGAGGTTTCGGAGAGACCCAGTACTTC; cdr3_aa: CARPVGGGFGETQYF
clone_size: .; j_call: TRBJ1-2; d_call: TRBD1; v_call: TRBV19; cdr3_nt: TGTGCCAGTACTACACCGGGACAGGGGATAGATAACTATGGCTACACCTTC; cdr3_aa: CASTTPGQGIDNYGYTF
clone_size: .; j_call: TRBJ1-1; d_call: TRBD1; v_call: TRBV6-1; cdr3_nt: TGTGCCAGCAGCATAGGGGGCGCAAGCACTGAAGCTTTCTTT; cdr3_aa: CASSIGGASTEAFF
clone_size: .; j_call: TRBJ2-7; d_call: .; v_call: TRBV4-1; cdr3_nt: TGCGCCAGCAGCTTTACGACAGGCTCCTACGAGCAGTACTTC; cdr3_aa: CASSFTTGSYEQYF
clone_size: .; j_call: TRBJ1-2; d_call: TRBD1; v_call: TRBV4-1; cdr3_nt: TGCGCCAGCAGCCACCAAATAGGGGGCGCGAGGGGCTACACCTTC; cdr3_aa: CASSHQIGGARGYTF